These 29 T cell receptor beta chains came from one sample sequenced in a study of metastatic and nonmetastatic thyroid tumors (TCRdb year 2020). Before undergoing thyroid surgery, none of the patients had been given any kind of treatment. The library was obtained by PCR. The reads were generated on an Illumina HiSeq 4000. Using fastp at Q25 and MiXCR, TCRdb reprocessed the public reads and kept productive beta chains. This sample lists about 59,000 clones; 15% to 20% were detected once. Of the sample, roughly a tenth is held by the ten largest clones. The sequencing sample was made of blood. All receptors come from a male donor with papillary thyroid cancer or a benign thyroid nodule (not recorded which). Some clones in this sample may be carry-over from other donors' samples.

Ten or more counts support this clone. Here the CDR3 DNA reads TGTGCCAGCTGGAGGGGTAGTAGCTCCTACGAGCAGTACGTC. As protein: CASWRGSSSYEQYV. The rearrangement links TRBV2 to TRBJ2-7; D possibly corresponds to TRBD2 (6 bases). This CDR3 has 14 amino acids. Germline assignment: CDR1 SNHLY and CDR2 FYNNEI. With 8 bases removed from V and 0 bases from J, the gap between germline ends came to 14 bases.

A few counts support this clone. This chain connects TRBV6-2 or TRBV6-3 to TRBJ2-7, with D unclear. There are 13 residues in the CDR3. Looked up from germline, CDR1 is MNHEY and CDR2 is SVGEGT. CDR3 loop: CASSWVGSYEQYV. Here the CDR3 DNA reads TGTGCCAGCAGTTGGGTCGGTTCCTACGAACAGTACGTC.

This clone was seen ten or more times. The chain couples TRBV12-3 or TRBV12-4 to TRBJ1-2; D is undetermined. The CDR3 is made up of 12 amino acids. Trimming removed 2 bases from V and 8 bases from J, with 9 bases in between. In DNA, the CDR3 is TGTGCCAGCAGTTTAAAGGGATGGGGCTACACCTTC. Translating it yields CASSLKGWGYTF.

At least ten counts were recorded for this clone. This CDR3 reads CSVVTGNYGYTF. CDR3 DNA: TGCAGCGTCGTCACAGGGAACTATGGCTACACCTTC. V gene TRBV29-1 combines with J gene TRBJ1-2; possible D gene TRBD1, 6 bases. Germline loops: CDR1 SQVTM, CDR2 ANQGSEA. Trimming took off 6 bases at V and 2 bases at J, with 10 bases between the two ends. This CDR3 has 12 amino acids.

This clone was detected a few times. A much bigger clone sits one base away, suggesting this may be a read error. The chain uses TRBV7-8 and TRBJ2-3, with D unclear. The CDR3 sequence is 13 residues long. The germline gives CDR1 SGHVS, CDR2 FQNEAQ. The chain's CDR3 is CAGSPPRADTQYF. The CDR3 DNA reads TGTGCCGGCAGCCCCCCCCGGGCAGATACGCAGTATTTT.

This clone has ten or more counts. The chain joins TRBV20-1 to TRBJ1-1; D might be TRBD1 (5 bases). Trimming removed 3 bases at V and 2 bases at J, with 10 bases between. Germline V gene data show CDR1 as DFQATT and CDR2 as SNEGSKA (reference sequence). The CDR3 runs 13 residues. For the CDR3, the DNA is TGCAGTGCTAGCTCGGGGGAAAACACTGAAGCTTTCTTT. This sequence encodes CSASSGENTEAFF.

The CDR3: CASSLALGGRALNPFNEQFF. The CDR3 region has the DNA TGTGCCAGCAGTTTAGCTCTCGGCGGGAGGGCCCTTAATCCCTTCAATGAGCAGTTCTTC. The rearrangement uses TRBV12-3 or TRBV12-4 and TRBJ2-1; 9 nucleotides match TRBD2. Trimming took 0 bases from V and 6 from J; bases not matched to a gene: 18. This CDR3 comprises 20 residues.

Of note for this clone: This may come from a read error, since a much larger clone is one base off. The chain joins TRBV15 to TRBJ1-4; 7 positions match TRBD1. Germline CDR1 and CDR2: LNHNV and YYDKDF (reference sequence). CDR3 size: 14 residues. V lost 7 bases and J lost 8; bases outside the gene matches: 10. The CDR3 sequence is CATISRTGREKLFF. CDR3 nucleotide sequence: TGTGCCACCATCAGTAGGACAGGCCGGGAAAAACTGTTTTTT.

The rearrangement uses TRBV7-9 and TRBJ2-7; tentative D call: TRBD2 (5 bases). This CDR3 contains 13 residues. The V end lost 2 bases, the J end lost 3 bases, and 8 bases lay between the germline ends. Germline V gives CDR1 SEHNR, CDR2 FQNEAQ (reference sequence). CDR3 region: CASSLNGNYEQYF. As DNA, the CDR3 is TGTGCCAGCAGCTTAAACGGGAACTACGAGCAGTACTTC.

This clone was detected only a few times. A much larger clone lies one base from this, so it may be a read error. The rearrangement links TRBV11-1 to TRBJ2-1; no clear D gene. CDR1 is SGHAT and CDR2 is FQDESV in the germline V gene (reference sequence). The V end lost 3 bases, the J end lost 8 bases, and 20 bases lay between the germline ends. The CDR3 covers 16 residues. Here the CDR3 reads CASSFVSRLPGDEQFF. The CDR3 DNA sequence: TGTGCCAGCAGCTTTGTTAGTAGGCTACCTGGCGATGAGCAGTTCTTC.

This clone is medium-sized (0.01 to 0.1%) within its sample. The chain joins TRBV19 to TRBJ1-5; possible D gene TRBD1, 6 bases. CDR3 length equals 13 residues. With 4 bases removed from V and 7 bases from J, the gap between germline ends came to 11 bases. The germline V gene has CDR1 LNHDA and CDR2 SQIVND (reference sequence). Written as DNA, the CDR3 is TGTGCCAGTAGTAAAGGACAGTTGCAGCCCCAGCATTTT. Protein product: CASSKGQLQPQHF.

This clone was seen at least ten times. The V gene is TRBV16, the J gene TRBJ1-5, with no clear D. This CDR3 spans 17 amino acids. Trimming cost V 2 bases and J 0 bases, with 14 bases left between them. The germline gives CDR1 KGHSY, CDR2 FQNENV. The CDR3 DNA reads TGTGCCAGCAGCCAAAATGATGGCCCTTATAGCAATCAGCCCCAGCATTTT. Translation: CASSQNDGPYSNQPQHF. Drawing the rest from reference TRBV16 and TRBJ1-5, the complete variable domain is GEEVAQTPKHLVRGEGQKAKLYCAPIKGHSYVFWYQQVLKNEFKFLISFQNENVFDETGMPKERFSAKCLPNSPCSLEIQATKLEDSAVYFCASSQNDGPYSNQPQHFGDGTRLSIL.

The V gene is TRBV6-2 or TRBV6-3, the J gene TRBJ1-1, with D perhaps TRBD1 (6 bases). The CDR3 is made up of 16 amino acids. Germline V gene sequence: CDR1 MNHEY, CDR2 SVGEGT. Trimming pared 7 bases from V and 3 bases from J, leaving 21 bases between. The CDR3 loop is CASTSRTAGVDTEAFF. The CDR3 bases are TGTGCCAGCACCTCTCGGACAGCCGGTGTGGACACTGAAGCTTTCTTT.

Worth noting for this clone: A single base separates this from a much larger clone, so it may be a read error. V usage is TRBV5-5 and J usage is TRBJ2-7; TRBD2 might be the D (6 bases). Trimming cost V 3 bases and J 7 bases, with 17 bases left between them. This CDR3 comprises 14 residues. Germline V gene lookup returns CDR1 SGHKS and CDR2 YYEKEE (reference sequence). CDR3: CASSSVQWAGEQYV. In DNA form, the CDR3 reads TGTGCCAGCAGCTCCGTACAGTGGGCGGGGGAGCAGTACGTC.

This clone was recorded at least ten times. The genes are TRBV12-3 or TRBV12-4 and TRBJ1-1; D not certain. This CDR3 is 12 amino acids long. The ends were cut back, 2 bases at V and 4 bases at J, with 5 bases in the middle. CDR3 DNA: TGTGCCAGCAGTTTATCGGGCACTGAAGCTTTCTTT. Protein sequence: CASSLSGTEAFF.

This clone was recorded at least ten times. The CDR3 carries no conserved terminal phenylalanine or tryptophan, so it likely arises from a read error. V is TRBV9 and J is TRBJ1-1, with 7 nucleotides matching TRBD1. J gave up 2 bases and V 3 bases, and 4 bases lay outside the gene matches. CDR1 SGDLS and CDR2 YYNGEE come from the germline V gene. The CDR3 covers 14 residues. Written as DNA, the CDR3 is TGTGCCAGCAGCGCCACAGGGGTAAACACTGAAGCTTTCTCT. Amino acids: CASSATGVNTEAFS.

This clone has only a few counts. The chain employs TRBV30 and TRBJ2-3; a possible D gene is TRBD2 (6 bases). CDR1 is GTSNPN, CDR2 SVGIG, per germline (reference sequence). CDR3 length: 16 residues. Trimming stripped 5 bases from V and 2 bases from J, with 20 bases between. The CDR3: CAWGIVLAWTTDTQYF. The DNA for the CDR3 is TGTGCCTGGGGAATAGTGCTAGCGTGGACCACAGATACGCAGTATTTT.

This clone was seen ten or more times. The chain links TRBV30 to TRBJ2-2; 11 bases are a match to TRBD2. The CDR3 runs to 17 residues. From germline, CDR1 is GTSNPN and CDR2 SVGIG (reference sequence). Losses at the gene ends were 0 bases for V and 8 bases for J; bases not matched to a gene: 11. The CDR3 sequence is CAWSVGLAGGRGGELFF. The CDR3 region has the DNA TGTGCCTGGAGTGTAGGGCTAGCGGGGGGACGCGGAGGGGAGCTGTTTTTT.

This clone was counted ten times or more. The rearrangement links TRBV9 to TRBJ2-3, with TRBD1 as a possible D gene (6 bases). Per germline, CDR1 SGDLS and CDR2 YYNGEE. The ends were cut back, 2 bases at V and 1 base at J, with 11 bases in the middle. The length of the CDR3 is 15 residues. CDR3 sequence (DNA): TGTGCCAGCAGCGTTGGGGGCGCGGGCACAGATACGCAGTATTTT. Amino acids: CASSVGGAGTDTQYF. The variable domain in full, completed from reference TRBV9 and TRBJ2-3, reads DSGVTQTPKHLITATGQRVTLRCSPRSGDLSVYWYQQSLDQGLQFLIQYYNGEERAKGNILERFSAQQFPDLHSELNLSSLELGDSALYFCASSVGGAGTDTQYFGPGTRLTVL.

This clone appeared a few times. A read error may explain this, as a much larger clone is one base away. V usage is TRBV11-1 and J usage is TRBJ2-6, with D uncertain. The germline V gene encodes CDR1 SGHAT and CDR2 FQDESV (reference sequence). The germline V and J ends were trimmed by 9 bases and 1 base, with 7 bases remaining between them. The CDR3 spans 13 residues. CDR3 sequence: CARSPSGANVLTF. In DNA, the CDR3 is TGTGCCAGAAGTCCATCTGGGGCCAACGTCCTGACTTTC.

Many counts were recorded for this clone. The chain carries TRBV27 and TRBJ2-1; D is uncertain. Trimming stripped 8 bases from V and 3 bases from J, with 5 bases between. The CDR3 has 11 amino acids. Germline CDR1 is MNHEY and CDR2 is SMNVEV (reference sequence). The CDR3 protein is CASGDYNEQFF. CDR3 DNA sequence: TGTGCCAGCGGGGACTACAATGAGCAGTTCTTC.

The V gene is TRBV20-1, the J gene TRBJ2-1; D is undetermined. Trimming cost V 1 base and J 8 bases, with 21 bases left between them. The CDR3 has 16 amino acids. The V gene's germline CDR1 is DFQATT and CDR2 SNEGSKA (reference sequence). The CDR3 here is CSARGTDFSLVHEQFF. The DNA for the CDR3 is TGCAGTGCTAGAGGGACCGACTTCTCGTTGGTCCATGAGCAGTTCTTC.

This clone was detected ten times or more. Compared with germline, one end of the junction differs, possibly owing to a read error. The chain has TRBV11-2 and TRBJ2-3; the match to TRBD2 covers 8 bases. The CDR3 loop spans 17 amino acids. Germline loops: CDR1 SGHAT, CDR2 FQNNGV. CDR3 residues: CASSLNSQRGSRDTQYF. CDR3 DNA: TGTGCCAGCAGCTTGAATTCTCAGCGGGGGAGCAGAGATACGCAGTATTTT.

This sequence joins TRBV7-9 and TRBJ1-2, with D unresolved. With 6 bases removed from V and 7 bases from J, the gap between germline ends came to 15 bases. This CDR3 region has 13 residues. CDR1 is SEHNR, CDR2 FQNEAQ, per germline (reference sequence). CDR3 residues: CASRHSRMAGYTF. In DNA, the CDR3 is TGTGCCAGCAGACACTCCCGGATGGCTGGCTACACCTTC.

Only a few counts were recorded for this clone. A single base separates this from a much larger clone, so it may be a read error. This chain connects TRBV27 to TRBJ2-3; 8 positions match TRBD2. This CDR3 has 12 amino acids. Per the germline V gene, CDR1 is MNHEY and CDR2 is SMNVEV (reference sequence). The V and J ends lost 3 bases and 12 bases, in that order; junction bases with no gene match: 5. CDR3 coding DNA: TGTGCCAGCAGTTTTCGCGGGGGGTCCCAGTATTTT. Translated: CASSFRGGSQYF.

This clone was counted ten times or more. The chain joins TRBV7-2 to TRBJ1-3, with a tentative D call TRBD1 (6 bases). Germline V gene data show CDR1 as SGHTA and CDR2 as FQGNSA. The CDR3 is 15 residues long. V lost 5 bases and J lost 3, with 14 bases in between. The CDR3 sequence is CASSPSRGYGNTIYF. CDR3 DNA: TGTGCCAGCAGCCCTTCCAGGGGATATGGAAACACCATATATTTT.

This clone has at least ten counts. The V call is TRBV14, the J call TRBJ2-1; 13 nucleotides agree with TRBD2. CDR3 size: 16 residues. Trimming took 4 bases from V and 10 from J; bases not matched to a gene: 10. The germline CDR1 and CDR2 sequences are SGHDN and FVKESK. The CDR3 DNA follows: TGTGCCAGCAGCCGAGGAACTAGCGGGGGGGGCAGAGAGCAGTTCTTC. This translates into CASSRGTSGGGREQFF.

A few counts support this clone. V gene TRBV29-1 combines with J gene TRBJ2-3, with D maybe TRBD2 (6 bases). Trimming removed 7 bases from V and 4 bases from J, with 18 bases in between. The CDR3 contains 14 residues. Germline values: CDR1 SQVTM, CDR2 ANQGSEA. The CDR3 DNA is TGCAGCGCTGAGAGCTGGAGGGGATCAGATACGCAGTATTTT. This translates into CSAESWRGSDTQYF.

This clone has more than one count but fewer than ten. A read error is possible here, since a much larger clone lies one base away. The gene calls are TRBV4-2 and TRBJ2-1; the D is unclear. This CDR3 is built from 14 residues. Germline V gene lookup returns CDR1 LGHNA and CDR2 YNFKEQ. CDR3 sequence: CASSQDNTNNEQLF. The CDR3 DNA sequence: TGTGCCAGCAGCCAAGATAACACGAACAATGAGCAGCTCTTC.